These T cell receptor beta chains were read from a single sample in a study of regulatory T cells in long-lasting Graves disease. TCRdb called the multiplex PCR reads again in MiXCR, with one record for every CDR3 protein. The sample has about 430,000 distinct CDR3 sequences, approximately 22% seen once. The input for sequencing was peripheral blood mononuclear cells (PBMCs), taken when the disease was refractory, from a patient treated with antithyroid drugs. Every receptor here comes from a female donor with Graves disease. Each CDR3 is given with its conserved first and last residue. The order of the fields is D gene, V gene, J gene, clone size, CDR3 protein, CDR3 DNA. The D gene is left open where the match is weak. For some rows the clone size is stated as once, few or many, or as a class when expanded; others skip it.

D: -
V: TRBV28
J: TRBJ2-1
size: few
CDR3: CASSPPPGLIF
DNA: TGTGCCAGCAGTCCCCCTCCGGGCCTTATCTTC

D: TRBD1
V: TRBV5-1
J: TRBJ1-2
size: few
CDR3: CASSSDRAGRGYTF
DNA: TGCGCCAGCAGCTCGGACAGGGCGGGACGCGGCTACACCTTC

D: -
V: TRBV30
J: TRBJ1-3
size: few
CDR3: CAWSEIGNTIYF
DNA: TGTGCCTGGAGTGAGATTGGAAACACCATATATTTT

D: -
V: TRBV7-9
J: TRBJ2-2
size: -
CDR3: CASSLVPSGELFF
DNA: TGTGCCAGCAGCTTAGTTCCCTCCGGGGAGCTGTTTTTT

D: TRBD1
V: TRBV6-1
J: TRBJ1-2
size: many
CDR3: CASSETTGDPYGYTF
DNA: TGTGCCAGCAGCGAAACAACAGGGGACCCCTATGGCTACACCTTC

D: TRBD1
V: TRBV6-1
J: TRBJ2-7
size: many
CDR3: CASRGRQGSYEQYF
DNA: TGTGCCAGCAGGGGAAGACAGGGTTCCTACGAGCAGTACTTC

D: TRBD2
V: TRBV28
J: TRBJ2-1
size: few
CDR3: CASSFPLAGVLASYNEQFF
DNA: TGTGCCAGCAGTTTCCCACTAGCGGGAGTTTTGGCGTCCTACAATGAGCAGTTCTTC

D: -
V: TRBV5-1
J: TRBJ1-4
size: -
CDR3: CASSLGVDGEKLFF
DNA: TGCGCCAGCAGCTTGGGCGTGGATGGAGAAAAACTGTTTTTT

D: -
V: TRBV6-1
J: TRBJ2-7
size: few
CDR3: CASSPGGEEQYF
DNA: TGTGCCAGCAGCCCTGGTGGGGAAGAGCAGTACTTC

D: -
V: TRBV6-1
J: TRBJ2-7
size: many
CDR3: CASSSEQGAYEQYF
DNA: TGTGCCAGCAGCTCCGAGCAAGGGGCCTACGAGCAGTACTTC

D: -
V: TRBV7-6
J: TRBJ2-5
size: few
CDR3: CASSFGNWGRTSSETQYF
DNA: TGTGCCAGCAGCTTTGGGAACTGGGGGCGGACTAGTTCGGAGACCCAGTACTTC

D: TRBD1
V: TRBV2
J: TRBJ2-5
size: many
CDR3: CASSRGQGALETQYF
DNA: TGTGCCAGCAGCCGGGGACAGGGGGCACTAGAGACCCAGTACTTC

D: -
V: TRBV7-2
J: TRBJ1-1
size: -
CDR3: CASSLSGEYTEAFF
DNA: TGTGCCAGCAGCTTATCCGGGGAGTACACTGAAGCTTTCTTT

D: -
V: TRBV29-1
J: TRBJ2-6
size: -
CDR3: CSVEALDSGANVLTF
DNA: TGCAGCGTTGAGGCCCTCGACTCTGGGGCCAACGTCCTGACTTTC

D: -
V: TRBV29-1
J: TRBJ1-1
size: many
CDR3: CSVGRNTEAFF
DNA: TGCAGCGTTGGAAGGAACACTGAAGCTTTCTTT

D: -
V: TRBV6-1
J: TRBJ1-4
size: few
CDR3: CATTGRINEKLFF
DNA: TGTGCCACGACGGGACGAATAAATGAAAAACTGTTTTTT

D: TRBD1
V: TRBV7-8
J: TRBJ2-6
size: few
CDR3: CASSWRGTGSLWANVLTF
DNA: TGTGCCAGCAGCTGGAGGGGGACAGGTTCCCTGTGGGCCAACGTCCTGACTTTC

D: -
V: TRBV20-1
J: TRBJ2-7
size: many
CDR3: CRTSSSYEQYF
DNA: TGCAGGACTTCGAGCTCCTACGAGCAGTACTTC

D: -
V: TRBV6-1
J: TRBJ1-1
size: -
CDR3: CASKAQGFSSTEAFF
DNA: TGTGCCAGCAAAGCTCAGGGGTTTAGTAGCACTGAAGCTTTCTTT

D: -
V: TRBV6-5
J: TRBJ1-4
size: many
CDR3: CASSYSGTVNEKLFF
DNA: TGTGCCAGCAGTTACTCGGGGACGGTTAATGAAAAACTGTTTTTT

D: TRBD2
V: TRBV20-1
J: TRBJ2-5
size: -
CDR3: CSAFSGTETQYF
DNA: TGCAGTGCTTTTAGCGGGACTGAGACCCAGTACTTC

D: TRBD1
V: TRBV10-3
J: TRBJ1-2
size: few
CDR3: CAISEDRGTGGYTF
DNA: TGTGCCATCAGTGAGGACAGGGGAACGGGCGGCTACACCTTC

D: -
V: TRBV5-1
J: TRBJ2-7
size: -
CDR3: CASSSWVSSYEQYF
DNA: TGCGCCAGCAGCTCCTGGGTTAGCTCCTACGAGCAGTACTTC

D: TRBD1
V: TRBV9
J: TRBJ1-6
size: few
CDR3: CASSVEGQGNSPLHF
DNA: TGTGCCAGCAGCGTAGAGGGACAGGGTAATTCACCCCTCCACTTT

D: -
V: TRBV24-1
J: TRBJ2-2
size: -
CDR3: CATSDPRGSTGELFF
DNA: TGTGCCACCAGTGATCCCAGGGGTTCCACCGGGGAGCTGTTTTTT

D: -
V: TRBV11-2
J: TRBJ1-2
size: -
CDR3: CASSAETLYGYTF
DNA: TGTGCCAGCAGCGCCGAGACACTCTATGGCTACACCTTC

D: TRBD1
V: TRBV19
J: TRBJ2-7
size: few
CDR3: CASRAPGQTFYEQYF
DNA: TGTGCCAGTAGAGCGCCGGGACAGACTTTCTACGAGCAGTACTTC

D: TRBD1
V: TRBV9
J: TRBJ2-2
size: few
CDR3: CASSVGGQVTGELFF
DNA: TGTGCCAGCAGCGTAGGGGGACAGGTCACCGGGGAGCTGTTTTTT

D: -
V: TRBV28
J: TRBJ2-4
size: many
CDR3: CASSTGQNIAKNIQYF
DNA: TGTGCCAGCAGTACGGGACAAAATATAGCCAAAAACATTCAGTACTTC

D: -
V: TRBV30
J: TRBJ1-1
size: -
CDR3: CAWSGVAEAFF
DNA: TGTGCCTGGAGTGGTGTTGCTGAAGCTTTCTTT

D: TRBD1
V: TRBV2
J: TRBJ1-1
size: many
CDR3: CASSVRTGTVEAFF
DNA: TGTGCCAGCAGTGTCCGGACAGGGACCGTTGAAGCTTTCTTT

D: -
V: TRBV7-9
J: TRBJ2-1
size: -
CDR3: CASSLEGVHNEQFF
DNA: TGTGCCAGCAGCTTAGAAGGGGTACACAATGAGCAGTTCTTC

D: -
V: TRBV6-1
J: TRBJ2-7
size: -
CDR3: CASTFSMTPELPYEQYF
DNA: TGTGCCAGCACCTTCAGTATGACACCCGAGTTACCCTACGAGCAGTACTTC

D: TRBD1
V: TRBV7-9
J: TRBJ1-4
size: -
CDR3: CASSFLGGQGWSEKLFF
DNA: TGTGCCAGCAGCTTCCTCGGAGGACAGGGATGGAGTGAAAAACTGTTTTTT

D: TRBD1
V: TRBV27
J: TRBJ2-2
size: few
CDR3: CASSPTSTGKAGELFF
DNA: TGTGCCAGCAGTCCGACTTCGACAGGGAAGGCCGGGGAGCTGTTTTTT

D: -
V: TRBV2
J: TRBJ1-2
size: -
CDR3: CASSFPGSVNCGYTF
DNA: TGTGCCAGCAGCTTCCCGGGGAGTGTGAATTGCGGCTACACCTTC

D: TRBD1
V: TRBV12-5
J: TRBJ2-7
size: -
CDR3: CASGQTGGLTGAAYEQYF
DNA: TGTGCTAGTGGCCAAACAGGGGGCTTGACCGGGGCCGCCTACGAGCAGTACTTC

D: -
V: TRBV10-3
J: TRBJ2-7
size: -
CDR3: CAISRSSYEQYF
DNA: TGTGCCATCAGCCGGAGCTCCTACGAGCAGTACTTC

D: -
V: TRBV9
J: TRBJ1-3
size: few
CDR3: CASSVAGNGNTIYF
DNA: TGTGCCAGCAGCGTAGCGGGGAACGGAAACACCATATATTTT

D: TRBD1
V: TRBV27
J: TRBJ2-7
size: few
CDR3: CASSTGDSVGEQYF
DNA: TGTGCCAGCAGTACCGGGGACAGTGTGGGGGAGCAGTACTTC

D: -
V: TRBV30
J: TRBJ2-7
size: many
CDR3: CAWGWGTSNEQYF
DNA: TGTGCCTGGGGATGGGGAACTAGCAACGAGCAGTACTTC

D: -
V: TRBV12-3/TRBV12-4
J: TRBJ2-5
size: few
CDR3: CASSTRGTLEMETQYF
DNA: TGTGCCAGCAGCACGCGGGGGACATTAGAGATGGAGACCCAGTACTTC

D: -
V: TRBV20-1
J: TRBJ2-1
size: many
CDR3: CSAREAFNEQFF
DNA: TGCAGTGCTAGAGAAGCGTTTAATGAGCAGTTCTTC

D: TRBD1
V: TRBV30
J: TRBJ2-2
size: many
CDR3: CAWMGRQGLGGELFF
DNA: TGTGCCTGGATGGGGAGACAGGGGCTAGGCGGGGAGCTGTTTTTT

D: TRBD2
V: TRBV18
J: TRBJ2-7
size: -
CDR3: CASSRGTTLTYEQYF
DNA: TGTGCCAGCTCACGAGGGACTACCCTTACCTACGAGCAGTACTTC

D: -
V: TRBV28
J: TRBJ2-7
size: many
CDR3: CASSPAGSRKSYEQYF
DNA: TGTGCCAGCAGTCCCGCAGGGAGTAGAAAGTCCTACGAGCAGTACTTC

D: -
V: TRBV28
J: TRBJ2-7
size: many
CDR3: CASRSPYEQYF
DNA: TGTGCCAGCCGATCCCCTTACGAGCAGTACTTC

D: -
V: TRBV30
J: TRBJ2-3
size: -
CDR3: CAWAAVRRDTQYF
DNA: TGTGCCTGGGCTGCCGTACGGAGAGATACGCAGTATTTT

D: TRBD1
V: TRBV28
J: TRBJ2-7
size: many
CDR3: CASSTNTGGHEQYF
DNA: TGTGCCAGCAGTACAAATACAGGGGGCCACGAGCAGTACTTC

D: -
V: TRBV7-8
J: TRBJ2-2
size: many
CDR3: CASSPMHGELFF
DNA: TGTGCCAGCAGCCCTATGCACGGGGAGCTGTTTTTT

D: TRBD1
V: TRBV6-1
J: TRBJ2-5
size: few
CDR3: CASSQTRGQETQYF
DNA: TGTGCCAGCAGCCAAACCAGGGGGCAAGAGACCCAGTACTTC